These 15 T cell receptor beta chains originate from one sample sequenced in a study of T cell responses to AZD1222 COVID-19 vaccine. Sequenced by immunoSEQ multiplex PCR; TCRdb stores in-frame clones only, minus some. The table shows about 130,000 clones, with over 75% occurring only once. The specimen comprised peripheral blood, sampled on day 0 of AZD1222 vaccination. All receptors derive from an adult in good health.

This rearrangement joins TRBV29-1 to TRBJ2-6, with D unclear. The CDR3 totals 14 residues. Germline V gene lookup returns CDR1 SQVTM and CDR2 ANQGSEA. V gave up 2 bases and J gave up 2 bases, with 7 bases separating them. This CDR3 is CSVELAAGANVLTF. CDR3 nucleotides: TGCAGCGTTGAATTGGCCGCTGGGGCCAACGTCCTGACTTTC.

This chain connects TRBV4-1 to TRBJ2-7, with D uncertain. Trimming shortened V by 1 base and J by 1 base, and 8 bases separated the two germline ends. CDR3 length: 14 residues. Germline V gene sequence: CDR1 MGHRA, CDR2 YSYEKL. The CDR3 loop is CASSQAPGSYEQYF. CDR3 bases: TGCGCCAGCAGCCAAGCCCCGGGTTCCTACGAGCAGTACTTC.

V is TRBV30 and J is TRBJ2-7, with D tentatively TRBD1 or TRBD2 (6 bases each). The V end was cut by 3 bases, the J end by 0 bases, with 12 bases between. Germline CDR1 and CDR2: GTSNPN and SVGIG (reference sequence). CDR3 length: 14 amino acids. The CDR3 nucleotides read TGTGCCTGGAGGAGTTGGGGGGCCTCCTACGAGCAGTACTTC. This gives the protein CAWRSWGASYEQYF.

The rearrangement links TRBV10-3 to TRBJ2-7; D may be TRBD2 (6 bases). V was shortened by 6 bases and J by 11 bases, with 20 bases between the two germline ends. The CDR3 is 13 amino acids. Germline CDR1 and CDR2: ENHRY and SYGVKD. DNA for the CDR3: TGTGCCATCAGCGAGAACGGAGGGGCTAGCGAGTACTTC. Its translation is CAISENGGASEYF.

This chain connects TRBV5-8 to TRBJ1-1, with D tentatively TRBD1 (5 bases). The CDR3 is 15 amino acids. V was clipped by 0 bases and J by 4 bases, with 13 bases between them. Germline-derived CDR1 and CDR2 are SGHTS and YDEGEE. As DNA, the CDR3 is TGTGCCAGCAGCTTGGCAGGGCAACCCCCCACTGAAGCTTTCTTT. Translated, it gives CASSLAGQPPTEAFF.

The genes are TRBV5-1 and TRBJ1-1, with TRBD1 matching 8 bases. The CDR3 is 14 residues long. Germline CDR1 and CDR2: SGHRS and YFSETQ. The V and J ends lost 4 bases and 1 base, in that order; junction bases with no gene match: 3. CDR3 amino acids: CASSLDRGNTEAFF. CDR3 coding DNA: TGCGCCAGCAGCCTTGACAGGGGGAACACTGAAGCTTTCTTT.

This clone was recorded only once. The chain links TRBV9 to TRBJ2-1; 11 bases agree with TRBD2. The CDR3 sequence is 16 residues long. Germline CDR1 reads SGDLS; CDR2 reads YYNGEE. V shed 0 bases and J 7 bases; nucleotides not matched to a gene: 6. Here the CDR3 reads CASSVVGSGGENEQFF. In nucleotides, the CDR3 is TGTGCCAGCAGCGTAGTGGGTAGCGGGGGGGAGAATGAGCAGTTCTTC.

The V call is TRBV7-9, the J call TRBJ1-4; TRBD1 matches at 7 bases. The trim removed 8 bases at V and 6 bases at J, leaving 12 bases unmatched. The CDR3 extends over 15 amino acids. CDR1 is SEHNR and CDR2 is FQNEAQ in the germline V gene (reference sequence). The CDR3 region is CASSRTQGVDEKLFF. The CDR3 nucleotides are TGTGCCAGCTCACGAACCCAGGGGGTAGATGAAAAACTGTTTTTT. The variable domain in full, completed from reference TRBV7-9 and TRBJ1-4, reads DTGVSQNPRHKITKRGQNVTFRCDPISEHNRLYWYRQTLGQGPEFLTYFQNEAQLEKSRLLSDRFSAERPKGSFSTLEIQRTEQGDSAMYLCASSRTQGVDEKLFFGSGTQLSVL.

This clone was seen once. The chain combines TRBV27 with TRBJ1-2, with D perhaps TRBD1 (5 bases). The CDR3 runs to 18 residues. Germline-derived CDR1 and CDR2 are MNHEY and SMNVEV (reference sequence). V lost 5 bases to trimming and J lost 1 base, with 23 bases between them. The CDR3 nucleotides are TGTGCCAGCAGTCGGTACAGGAAGAACGAACCTTTTAACTATGGCTACACCTTC. It translates to CASSRYRKNEPFNYGYTF.

The chain combines TRBV27 with TRBJ1-5; D is unclear. Trimming took off 2 bases at V and 4 bases at J, with 12 bases between the two ends. The CDR3 consists of 15 residues. Germline CDR1 is MNHEY and CDR2 is SMNVEV (reference sequence). The CDR3 is CASSLRVSGNQPQHF. CDR3 sequence (DNA): TGTGCCAGCAGTTTAAGGGTTTCCGGGAATCAGCCCCAGCATTTT.

The rearrangement joins TRBV19 to TRBJ1-2; D gene ambiguous. The CDR3 consists of 16 residues. The V gene's germline CDR1 is LNHDA and CDR2 SQIVND (reference sequence). V was trimmed by 5 bases and J by 4 bases, leaving 20 bases between them. CDR3 bases: TGTGCCAGTAGTCATCCCGGGTCCCTTTCGGTCTATGGCTACACCTTC. This translates into CASSHPGSLSVYGYTF.

The chain combines TRBV19 with TRBJ1-5; a weak D match, TRBD1 (6 bases). There are 12 residues in the CDR3. Germline V CDR1 and CDR2: LNHDA, SQIVND (reference sequence). V was clipped by 3 bases and J by 11 bases, with 11 bases between them. The CDR3 protein is CASSMTGPTQHF. In DNA, the CDR3 is TGTGCCAGTAGTATGACAGGCCCGACCCAGCATTTT.

The chain employs TRBV20-1 and TRBJ1-1; 7 bases are a match to TRBD1. V dropped 6 bases and J dropped 4; count of bases not matched to a gene: 2. Germline values: CDR1 DFQATT, CDR2 SNEGSKA (reference sequence). The CDR3 has 11 amino acids. The CDR3 protein is CSANRGTEAFF. The CDR3 DNA follows: TGCAGTGCAAACAGGGGCACTGAAGCTTTCTTT.

The V call is TRBV7-2, the J call TRBJ1-3; a possible D gene is TRBD1 (6 bases). Germline CDR1 and CDR2: SGHTA and FQGNSA. The CDR3 loop spans 14 amino acids. V dropped 5 bases and J dropped 4 bases, with 12 bases sitting between them. CDR3 DNA: TGTGCCAGCAGCCTAACAGGGTTGGGAAACACCATATATTTT. It specifies CASSLTGLGNTIYF.

The gene calls are TRBV18 and TRBJ2-5; D is unclear. This CDR3 is 13 amino acids long. Between the trimmed V and J ends, which lost 3 bases and 1 base, there was a span of 6 bases. Germline loops: CDR1 KGHSH, CDR2 LQKENI. The CDR3 loop is CASSPTLQETQYF. As DNA, the CDR3 is TGTGCCAGCTCACCGACCCTCCAAGAGACCCAGTACTTC.